These T cell receptor beta chains were read from a single sample in a study of CD8 T cells in ankylosing spondylitis. TCRdb re-derived calls from the 5' RACE reads in MiXCR, one entry per CDR3 protein. The table lists about 510,000 distinct CDR3 sequences, approximately 5.3% of them singletons. The sample was blood, either unsorted or a sorted T cell fraction (not recorded which). The receptors originated from a male donor with ankylosing spondylitis. Both conserved end residues are part of each CDR3. Fields, in order: D gene, J gene, clone size, V gene, CDR3 protein, CDR3 DNA. A D gene is named only where the DNA matches it firmly. Each size is once, few, many or a size class.

d_gene: TRBD2
j_gene: TRBJ2-7
abundance: few
v_gene: TRBV20-1
CDR3aa: CSAHEALRLAAEGYEQYF
CDR3nt: TGCAGTGCCCACGAGGCATTGCGACTAGCGGCAGAAGGGTACGAGCAGTACTTC

d_gene: TRBD1
j_gene: TRBJ2-5
abundance: many
v_gene: TRBV29-1
CDR3aa: CSALRTGQETQYF
CDR3nt: TGCAGCGCCCTTCGGACAGGCCAAGAGACCCAGTACTTC

d_gene: TRBD2
j_gene: TRBJ2-2
abundance: many
v_gene: TRBV13
CDR3aa: CASSRTSGNGELFF
CDR3nt: TGTGCCAGCAGCCGGACTAGCGGAAACGGGGAGCTGTTTTTT

d_gene: -
j_gene: TRBJ1-1
abundance: many
v_gene: TRBV10-3
CDR3aa: CAISATREAFF
CDR3nt: TGTGCCATCAGTGCGACACGTGAAGCTTTCTTT

d_gene: TRBD2
j_gene: TRBJ2-1
abundance: many
v_gene: TRBV29-1
CDR3aa: CSAGTRGDEQFF
CDR3nt: TGCAGCGCTGGGACTAGGGGAGATGAGCAGTTCTTC

d_gene: -
j_gene: TRBJ2-5
abundance: many
v_gene: TRBV29-1
CDR3aa: CSVEEFGETQYF
CDR3nt: TGCAGCGTTGAAGAATTTGGGGAGACCCAGTACTTC

d_gene: TRBD2
j_gene: TRBJ2-2
abundance: many
v_gene: TRBV4-3
CDR3aa: CASSPENSGGAGTGELFF
CDR3nt: TGCGCCAGCAGCCCCGAAAATAGCGGGGGGGCCGGAACCGGGGAGCTGTTTTTT

d_gene: TRBD1
j_gene: TRBJ2-1
abundance: many
v_gene: TRBV6-1
CDR3aa: CASSKGTGGHEQFF
CDR3nt: TGTGCCAGCAGCAAAGGGACAGGGGGTCATGAGCAGTTCTTC

d_gene: -
j_gene: TRBJ1-2
abundance: many
v_gene: TRBV6-1
CDR3aa: CASSLTAGAGHYGYTF
CDR3nt: TGTGCCAGCAGTCTTACCGCGGGCGCAGGCCACTATGGCTACACCTTC

d_gene: TRBD2
j_gene: TRBJ2-3
abundance: few
v_gene: TRBV11-2
CDR3aa: CASSRRLAALADTQYF
CDR3nt: TGTGCCAGCAGCCGGAGACTAGCGGCCCTAGCAGATACGCAGTATTTT

d_gene: -
j_gene: TRBJ2-7
abundance: many
v_gene: TRBV6-5
CDR3aa: CASSYTHREAYEQYF
CDR3nt: TGTGCCAGCAGTTACACCCACAGGGAGGCCTACGAGCAGTACTTC

d_gene: TRBD1
j_gene: TRBJ1-1
abundance: many
v_gene: TRBV2
CDR3aa: CASMTGFAEAFF
CDR3nt: TGTGCCAGCATGACAGGGTTCGCTGAAGCTTTCTTT